This TCR beta chain derives from a study of T cell responses to AZD1222 COVID-19 vaccine. Regarding the study as a whole: No day 14 peak samples; only post-peak repertoires were characterized. Variant regions that are unmutated are reportedly the target of nearly half of spike-specific TCRs.

About this clone: The antigen is not known.

Profiled with immunoSEQ multiplex PCR; TCRdb holds only in-frame clones, not every one. This sample has about 170,000 clones, with approximately 88% found just once. Here the sequenced sample was peripheral blood, taken 28 days after the second AZD1222 dose. The TCR originated in an adult who received the AZD1222 COVID-19 vaccine.

The CDR3 protein is CASSQYSNQPQHF. The CDR3 nucleotides are TGTGCCAGCAGTCAATATAGCAATCAGCCCCAGCATTTT. The chain carries TRBV2 and TRBJ1-5; D is unresolved. Germline assignment: CDR1 SNHLY and CDR2 FYNNEI. This CDR3 is 13 amino acids long. Trimming took 5 bases from V and 0 from J, leaving 5 bases between them.